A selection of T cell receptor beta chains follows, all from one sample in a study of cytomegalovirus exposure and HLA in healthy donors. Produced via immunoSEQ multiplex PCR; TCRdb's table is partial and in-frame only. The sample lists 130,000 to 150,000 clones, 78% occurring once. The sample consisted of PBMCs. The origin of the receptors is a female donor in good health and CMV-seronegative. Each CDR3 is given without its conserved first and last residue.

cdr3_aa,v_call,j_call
AWSLAGDWNEQF,TRBV30,TRBJ2-1
ASSFSQGGNTEAF,TRBV28,TRBJ1-1
ASSGPGQSFQETQY,TRBV25-1,TRBJ2-5
ASSYYRGETQY,TRBV6-5,TRBJ2-5
SAHAGSPLH,TRBV20-1,TRBJ1-6
ASSRDRGAGSQPQH,TRBV19,TRBJ1-5
ASSFPGQGVEQY,TRBV11-2,TRBJ2-7
ASSSSPAGGLNTDTQY,TRBV4-1,TRBJ2-3
ASSILPVGRGSGANVLT,TRBV19,TRBJ2-6
ASGRGREAAKNIQY,TRBV7-9,TRBJ2-4
ASSHGQGGETQY,TRBV27,TRBJ2-5
ASSPTGTSIQRY,TRBV4-1,TRBJ2-7
ASSPLQGPNTSQY,TRBV11-2,TRBJ2-5
ASSEDGGSSYEQY,TRBV2,TRBJ2-7
ASSLGNYEQY,TRBV5-1,TRBJ2-7
ASSPQGGSEQY,TRBV6-5,TRBJ2-7
AWSSGGRPSFGNEAF,TRBV30,TRBJ1-1
ATKDSKATEAF,TRBV2,TRBJ1-1
ASSLAPRVHT,TRBV5-6,TRBJ1-2
ASSYAWTSGTGELF,TRBV6-5,TRBJ2-2
ASSLAGLSSYNEQF,TRBV5-4,TRBJ2-1
ASSQPLSGGAARGYP,TRBV4-1,TRBJ1-2
ASSQTGRGYSWQF,TRBV4-3,TRBJ2-1
ASSVAGEQSGYT,TRBV9,TRBJ1-2
ASSGRETGDYEQY,TRBV7-9,TRBJ2-7
ASSLRVTSGSSYNEQF,TRBV27,TRBJ2-1
ASSEALQGNQPQH,TRBV2,TRBJ1-5
ASSESLGYP,TRBV25-1,TRBJ1-2
AISPDWINTDTQY,TRBV10-3,TRBJ2-3